What follows is one TCR beta chain and its context. Its cognate antigen is unknown. With 4 bases removed from V and 5 bases from J, the gap between germline ends came to 12 bases. The CDR3 is made up of 14 amino acids. Germline V CDR1 and CDR2: WSHSY, SAAADI. Primers for the PCR totalled 60 Vbeta and 13 Jbeta. Only in-frame clones appear in the TCRdb table, and some are missing; sequencing was by immunoSEQ multiplex PCR. The sample contains a few hundred thousand clones, 80% of which appear only once. Donors showed nominal health when sampled, although they likely had unrecorded immune exposures. The sample belongs to a study of cytomegalovirus exposure and HLA in healthy donors. Notes on the study in general: Several of the most significant clusters appeared, in a later analysis, to be linked to common viral pathogens. Analysis was carried out at a later point, and it linked a missense DCLRE1C variant to TCR beta V- and J-gene trimming. According to a later analysis, most TCR beta chains associated with CMV appeared HLA-restricted.

The origin of this receptor is a girl aged 2 to 9 in good health and CMV-seronegative. Sequenced material: PBMCs. The J gene is TRBJ1-5, the V gene TRBV10-2, with D perhaps matching TRBD1 (6 bases). The CDR3 DNA reads TGCGCCAGCAGTGTTCAGGGGCTCGATCAGCCCCAGCATTTT. Its protein is CASSVQGLDQPQHF.